This T cell receptor beta chain originates from a study of blood T cell repertoires in COVID-19. This CDR3 is built from 15 residues. V was pared by 6 bases and J by 4 bases, with 16 bases between. The germline V gene encodes CDR1 LNHDA and CDR2 SQIVND (reference sequence). Profiling relied on immunoSEQ multiplex PCR, and the TCRdb table lists in-frame clones only, not all of them. This table has around 150,000 clones, 60% to 80% appearing once. The sequenced sample was peripheral blood. J is TRBJ2-1 and V is TRBV19, with D possibly matching TRBD2 (6 bases). The clonotype originates from a man between 60 and 75 years old who had recovered from COVID-19. CDR3 in DNA: TGTGCCAGTAGGGCCGGGACTGGGGGGTACAATGAGCAGTTCTTC. Translating gives CASRAGTGGYNEQFF.